Included here is one T cell receptor beta chain sequence, with context. Antigen specificity is unknown. cDNA synthesis used the whole RNA isolate, giving expressed TCRB sequences. Sequencing was performed with immunoSEQ multiplex PCR; in TCRdb, only in-frame clones are kept and a portion is missing. The repertoire holds 300,000 to 450,000 clones, around 20% seen once, with 0.044% in the top ten. Trimming pared 1 base from V and 8 bases from J, leaving 6 bases between. The CDR3 is made up of 11 amino acids. CDR1 is SGHNT, CDR2 YYREEE, per germline (reference sequence). The sample comes from a study of beta chain features in type 1 diabetes. Every single donor gave one heparinised blood draw, and these averaged roughly 0.11 L. Overall study findings and caveats: Researchers report that Type 1 diabetes patients had moderately but significantly shorter TCRB CDR3s across all four CD4+ subsets. Equally in patients and controls, PCR might preferentially amplify shorter templates.

The sequenced sample was naive CD4+ T cells from blood. This TCR was recovered from a woman aged 18-29 years in good health. The rearrangement joins TRBV5-4 to TRBJ1-1, with no clear D. DNA for the CDR3: TGTGCCAGCAGCTTGACGGGGGAAGCTTTCTTT. Translated: CASSLTGEAFF.